This T cell receptor (beta chain) was recorded in a study of T cell responses to AZD1222 COVID-19 vaccine. Assay used: immunoSEQ multiplex PCR; TCRdb lists only in-frame clones, some missing. The data contain around 150,000 clones, more than 90% of them singletons. The CDR3 is made up of 15 amino acids. CDR1 SGHNT and CDR2 YENEEA come from the germline V gene. Trimming stripped 2 bases from V and 0 bases from J, with 10 bases between. The rearrangement joins TRBV11-3 to TRBJ1-1; unclear D gene. The sample here was peripheral blood, taken on day 0 of AZD1222 vaccination. The TCR comes from an adult in good health. The CDR3 loop reads CASSLNGQMNTEAFF. CDR3 DNA: TGTGCCAGCAGCTTAAACGGGCAAATGAACACTGAAGCTTTCTTT.